This TCR beta chain was retrieved from a study of immune aging and cytomegalovirus after organ transplant (dated by TCRdb to the early 2020s). About the investigation overall: Every transplant recipient was given three-drug immunosuppression consisting of prednisone, tacrolimus, and mycophenolate. Broad study findings and their caveats: TEMRA cells made up a larger share of large clones, and the seven largest clones (over 1,900 cells) gained aged and TEMRA cells while losing TCM cells. CD57 was not measured in the sequencing data, so a conservative gene-based aging definition was used instead. Following viremia, cells with an aged phenotype rose post-transplant no matter the clone size, with the increase showing up earlier in large clones (days 200-264) than in small clones.

This sample's time point label indicates: five sample-tagged time points from pre-transplant (day -1) to day 368 post-transplant, pooled. Thawed PBMC were stimulated for roughly twelve hours with a CMV IE-1 overlapping peptide library without transport inhibitors. After thawing, cells were rested overnight and were then stimulated in R10 medium with CD28/CD49d costimulation. The IE-1 peptide library was composed of 15-amino-acid peptides with overlaps of 11 amino acids. Each time point was barcoded with BD Single-Cell Multiplexing Kit Sample Tags, pooled, and stained with oligo-conjugated anti-CD45RA plus sorting antibodies. A BD FACSAria III was used to sort CMV-responsive CD8+CD137+ and CD4+CD154+ T cells at 4-way purity. EDTA vacutainers were used to collect blood, which was then processed with a Ficoll gradient within 1-24 hours. To prepare the library, single-cell sequencing was applied. The sequencing machine was an Illumina NovaSeq 6000. The BD Rhapsody Targeted mRNA and AbSeq Reagent Kit, in a microwell format, was used for cell capture and library preparation. The libraries included TCR, sample tags, AbSeq, and targeted mRNA from the Human T-Cell Expression Panel, along with custom TOX and TOX2 primers. Sequencing of the libraries was done on an Illumina NovaSeq. In the original analysis: The analysis covered 10468 cells in total, of which fewer than 8,500 were CD8 T cells and 4494 were CD8 T cells with an identifiable TCR CDR3. The BD Rhapsody Targeted Analysis Pipeline, including V(D)J processing, was run on the Seven Bridges Genomics platform to process the raw data. Quality control, Sample Tag demultiplexing with Lex-BDSMK, clone identification with VDJ Explorer, and Seurat clustering were all done in SeqGeq 1.6.0. Clones making up <1% of CD8 T cells were classified as non-expanded, and clones making up >2.5% of the sample were classified as clonal expansions. In TCRdb, the public reads were trimmed at Q25 with fastp and aligned with MiXCR, with productive beta chains retained. Identical CDR3 proteins give one entry, which carries the most common genes and DNA. The V and J calls and clone size come from TCRdb's table, not from the authors' own analysis. The sample table holds fewer than 25,000 distinct CDR3 sequences, of which more than 35% were seen once. About 25% of the sample is in the top ten clones.

This clonotype was seen more than once but under ten times. It lacks a known antigen. Within one base of it there is no much larger clone, and no base qualities were kept. Taken from cysteine to phenylalanine, the CDR3 has 14 residues. Solely the CDR3 DNA is kept, with 42 bases framed from the first base. V and J lose 6 bases and 7 bases, and a span of 15 bases separates them. The TCR comes from a female donor who had a heart transplant and CMV viremia. The rearrangement combines TRBV12-3 or TRBV12-4 with TRBJ1-4; the D segment could be TRBD1, given 5 matching bases. Here the sequenced sample was CMV peptide-activated CD4+ and CD8+ T cells sorted from blood, taken at five time points, pooled. This specimen's cell subset or site label, per the study, means: sorted CD8+CD137+ and CD4+CD154+ T cells after about 13 h CMV IE-1 peptide stimulation. This receptor has the CDR3 CASSTGTASEKLFF. The sequence in DNA is TGTGCCAGCAGCACCGGGACCGCGAGTGAAAAACTGTTTTTT.